The rows below give T cell receptor beta chains drawn from one sample of a study of blood T cell repertoires in COVID-19. Assay used: immunoSEQ multiplex PCR; TCRdb lists only in-frame clones, some missing. There are some 530,000 clones in the sample; approximately 83% occur only once, and roughly 3.2% lies in the top ten. The sequencing sample was made of peripheral blood. The receptor set was obtained from a human donor in a cohort sampled during active COVID-19. The CDR3 runs from the conserved cysteine through the conserved F or W. The D gene is left open where the match is weak. Clone size is shown for a subset of rows, as once, few, many or a class of expanded clone.

d_call | j_call | clone_size | v_call | cdr3_aa | cdr3_nt
. | TRBJ2-7 | . | TRBV30 | CAWKVRGGYEQYF | TGTGCCTGGAAGGTGAGGGGAGGCTACGAGCAGTACTTC
. | TRBJ2-2 | . | TRBV10-3 | CAIKRSPIGATGELFF | TGTGCCATCAAGCGCAGCCCGATTGGGGCTACCGGGGAGCTGTTTTTT
. | TRBJ1-4 | . | TRBV5-1 | CASSLQPPGTNEKLFF | TGCGCCAGCAGCTTGCAACCCCCAGGGACTAATGAAAAACTGTTTTTT
TRBD2 | TRBJ2-1 | . | TRBV5-4 | CASSLRLANYNEQFF | TGTGCCAGCAGCTTGCGACTAGCGAACTACAATGAGCAGTTCTTC
. | TRBJ1-5 | . | TRBV18 | CASSPTGQNQPQHF | TGTGCCAGCTCACCTACAGGTCAGAATCAGCCCCAGCATTTT
TRBD1 | TRBJ2-1 | . | TRBV18 | CASSPNRQGGNNEQFF | TGTGCCAGCTCACCAAACCGACAGGGGGGGAACAATGAGCAGTTCTTC
. | TRBJ2-1 | . | TRBV27 | CASSLSARGYNEQFF | TGTGCCAGCAGTTTATCGGCCAGGGGTTACAATGAGCAGTTCTTC
. | TRBJ1-5 | . | TRBV6-5 | CASAWGTTQPQHF | TGTGCCAGCGCCTGGGGGACAACGCAGCCCCAGCATTTT
. | TRBJ2-7 | . | TRBV28 | CASSPVGSTYEQYF | TGTGCCAGCAGTCCGGTAGGGAGCACCTACGAGCAGTACTTC
. | TRBJ2-5 | . | TRBV29-1 | CSVDLTVNGETQYF | TGCAGCGTTGACTTGACAGTCAACGGGGAGACCCAGTACTTC
TRBD2 | TRBJ2-7 | . | TRBV30 | CAWSVLAGPYEQYF | TGTGCCTGGAGTGTACTAGCGGGACCCTACGAGCAGTACTTC
. | TRBJ1-4 | . | TRBV5-1 | CASSLTTATNEKLFF | TGCGCCAGCAGCTTGACGACAGCAACTAATGAAAAACTGTTTTTT
TRBD2 | TRBJ2-1 | . | TRBV2 | CASSRGSGGGLGNEQFF | TGTGCCAGCAGCAGGGGTAGCGGGGGAGGGCTCGGTAATGAGCAGTTCTTC
TRBD2 | TRBJ2-3 | . | TRBV6-6 | CAIQRESTDTQYF | TGTGCCATTCAGCGGGAGTCCACAGATACGCAGTATTTT
. | TRBJ2-5 | . | TRBV5-4 | CASSLIGETQYF | TGTGCCAGCAGCTTGATCGGGGAGACCCAGTACTTC
TRBD2 | TRBJ2-1 | . | TRBV7-2 | CASSSGTSGYNEQFF | TGTGCCAGCAGCTCCGGAACTAGCGGCTACAATGAGCAGTTCTTC
TRBD1 | TRBJ1-4 | . | TRBV19 | CASNLGTGNEKLFF | TGTGCCAGTAACCTCGGGACAGGGAATGAAAAACTGTTTTTT
. | TRBJ1-4 | . | TRBV3-1/TRBV3-2 | CASSLRGYTNEKLFF | TGTGCCAGCAGCCTCCGAGGATATACTAATGAAAAACTGTTTTTT
. | TRBJ2-3 | . | TRBV5-4 | CASSRTATTDTQYF | TGTGCCAGCAGTCGCACAGCTACCACAGATACGCAGTATTTT
. | TRBJ1-4 | . | TRBV7-9 | CASSLATGLNEKLFF | TGTGCCAGCAGCTTAGCCACGGGTCTGAATGAAAAACTGTTTTTT
TRBD1 | TRBJ1-1 | . | TRBV27 | CASSGQGIGTEAFF | TGTGCCAGCAGCGGACAGGGTATAGGCACTGAAGCTTTCTTT
. | TRBJ1-2 | . | TRBV30 | CAWTPGGGNYGYTF | TGTGCCTGGACCCCTGGGGGCGGTAACTATGGCTACACCTTC
. | TRBJ2-3 | . | TRBV7-3 | CASSLTSGNTDTQYF | TGTGCCAGCAGCTTAACTAGCGGTAACACAGATACGCAGTATTTT
. | TRBJ1-3 | . | TRBV3-1/TRBV3-2 | CASSQVLGNTIYF | TGTGCCAGCAGCCAAGTACTGGGAAACACCATATATTTT
. | TRBJ2-7 | . | TRBV7-3 | CASSPRTDGEQYF | TGTGCCAGCAGCCCCCGGACAGACGGTGAGCAGTACTTC
TRBD2 | TRBJ2-1 | . | TRBV9 | CASSVVGTSGSWNEQFF | TGTGCCAGCAGCGTAGTTGGGACTAGCGGGAGTTGGAATGAGCAGTTCTTC
TRBD2 | TRBJ2-1 | . | TRBV6-6 | CASSLVAGKNSGSYNEQFF | TGTGCCAGCAGTCTGGTAGCGGGAAAGAATAGTGGGTCCTACAATGAGCAGTTCTTC
. | TRBJ1-4 | . | TRBV28 | CASSLVWRGPNEKLFF | TGTGCCAGCAGTTTAGTGTGGAGGGGCCCGAATGAAAAACTGTTTTTT
. | TRBJ2-7 | . | TRBV21-1 | CASSKASRDMGYEQYF | TGTGCCAGCAGCAAAGCCTCTCGGGACATGGGATACGAGCAGTACTTC
. | TRBJ2-5 | . | TRBV4-1 | CASSQDLSGTQYF | TGCGCCAGCAGCCAAGACCTCAGCGGGACCCAGTACTTC
TRBD2 | TRBJ2-1 | . | TRBV24-1 | CATSELAGGLNEQFF | TGTGCCACCAGTGAACTAGCGGGAGGGCTGAATGAGCAGTTCTTC
TRBD2 | TRBJ2-3 | . | TRBV29-1 | CSVSLAITDTQYF | TGCAGCGTCTCACTAGCGATCACAGATACGCAGTATTTT
TRBD2 | TRBJ2-5 | many | TRBV7-3 | CASSLLGGRTETQYF | TGTGCCAGCAGCTTATTGGGCGGGAGGACGGAGACCCAGTACTTC
. | TRBJ1-3 | . | TRBV11-2 | CASSLAGHSGNTIYF | TGTGCCAGCAGCTTAGCCGGTCACTCTGGAAACACCATATATTTT
TRBD2 | TRBJ2-7 | . | TRBV7-2 | CASSRSSGYSYEQYF | TGTGCCAGCAGCCGTTCTAGCGGGTACTCCTACGAGCAGTACTTC
. | TRBJ1-3 | . | TRBV18 | CASSPQHSLSSGNTIYF | TGTGCCAGCTCACCCCAACACAGCCTGTCCTCTGGAAACACCATATATTTT
. | TRBJ1-2 | few | TRBV5-4 | CASSLPAGNYGYTF | TGTGCCAGCAGCTTGCCCGCCGGTAACTATGGCTACACCTTC
. | TRBJ1-1 | . | TRBV27 | CASSLNRVRTEAFF | TGTGCCAGCAGTTTAAACAGGGTGCGGACTGAAGCTTTCTTT
TRBD1 | TRBJ1-1 | . | TRBV10-1 | CASSKDRGRAAEAFF | TGCGCCAGCAGTAAGGACAGGGGGCGAGCAGCTGAAGCTTTCTTT
. | TRBJ2-7 | . | TRBV27 | CASSFSTGPFLSYEQYF | TGTGCCAGCAGTTTCTCGACAGGCCCCTTCCTTTCCTACGAGCAGTACTTC
TRBD2 | TRBJ2-4 | . | TRBV12-5 | CASGLRFPRTSGPGRRYF | TGTGCTAGTGGTTTGCGATTTCCTCGGACTAGCGGGCCCGGGCGGCGGTACTTC
TRBD1 | TRBJ1-1 | many | TRBV5-6 | CASSSVTGTNTEAFF | TGTGCCAGCAGCTCTGTGACAGGGACGAACACTGAAGCTTTCTTT
. | TRBJ1-2 | . | TRBV6-5 | CASSEGHHYGYTF | TGTGCCAGCAGCGAGGGACACCACTATGGCTACACCTTC
. | TRBJ1-5 | . | TRBV5-1 | CASSLGAGQPQHF | TGCGCCAGCAGCTTGGGGGCAGGGCAGCCCCAGCATTTT
TRBD2 | TRBJ2-5 | . | TRBV11-2 | CASSRTSGRQETQYF | TGTGCCAGCAGCCGGACTAGCGGGAGACAAGAGACCCAGTACTTC
. | TRBJ1-2 | few | TRBV5-6 | CASSSKYYGYTF | TGTGCCAGCAGCTCAAAATACTATGGCTACACCTTC
TRBD1 | TRBJ1-4 | . | TRBV30 | CAWAGQGNEKLFF | TGTGCCTGGGCGGGACAGGGAAATGAAAAACTGTTTTTT
TRBD2 | TRBJ2-1 | . | TRBV11-3 | CASSPRSGRYNYNEQFF | TGTGCCAGCAGCCCCCGTAGCGGGAGGTACAACTACAATGAGCAGTTCTTC
TRBD1 | TRBJ1-6 | . | TRBV7-3 | CASSPGGGGSPLHF | TGTGCCAGCAGCCCAGGGGGCGGGGGTTCACCCCTCCACTTT
. | TRBJ1-3 | . | TRBV15 | CATSRDRTVLGNTIYF | TGTGCCACCAGCAGAGATCGAACAGTTCTTGGAAACACCATATATTTT
TRBD2 | TRBJ2-1 | . | TRBV7-2 | CASSLTREAHNEQFF | TGTGCCAGCAGCTTAACGCGGGAGGCTCACAATGAGCAGTTCTTC
. | TRBJ2-7 | . | TRBV21-1 | CASSKRGGASGRSYEQYF | TGTGCCAGCAGCAAAAGGGGAGGGGCTAGCGGGAGGTCCTACGAGCAGTACTTC
. | TRBJ2-1 | . | TRBV6-2/TRBV6-3 | CASSLGTRAPYNEQFF | TGTGCCAGCAGCCTCGGGACACGCGCACCCTACAATGAGCAGTTCTTC
TRBD2 | TRBJ2-1 | . | TRBV13 | CASSLSQLAGATEQFF | TGTGCCAGCAGCTTATCGCAGCTAGCGGGAGCTACTGAGCAGTTCTTC
TRBD2 | TRBJ2-2 | once | TRBV7-3 | CASSRGLAGKNTGELFF | TGTGCCAGCAGCCGGGGACTAGCGGGAAAGAACACCGGGGAGCTGTTTTTT
TRBD2 | TRBJ2-7 | few | TRBV2 | CASSRDPSGGREQYF | TGTGCCAGCAGTCGGGATCCTAGCGGAGGGCGCGAGCAGTACTTC
. | TRBJ1-1 | . | TRBV12-3/TRBV12-4 | CASSWTAAEAFF | TGTGCCAGCAGTTGGACTGCGGCCGAGGCTTTCTTT
TRBD1 | TRBJ2-7 | . | TRBV7-8 | CASGKQGSSYEQYF | TGTGCCAGCGGCAAACAGGGGTCCTCCTACGAGCAGTACTTC
TRBD1 | TRBJ1-3 | . | TRBV7-2 | CASSTGGTGNTIYF | TGTGCCAGCAGCACAGGGGGCACTGGAAACACCATATATTTT